The clone carrying this T cell receptor (beta chain) was counted ten times or more. Its antigen remains unknown. The entirety of the isolated RNA underwent reverse transcription, so expressed TCRB transcripts were sequenced. TCRdb's copy holds only in-frame clones and misses some; the assay was immunoSEQ multiplex PCR. The data show roughly 300,000 clones, around 15% seen once. The data originate from a study of beta chain features in type 1 diabetes. Looking at the study overall: Age and gender were similar between patients and healthy donors, as were cell yields. Findings and limits, study-wide: Researchers report that Type 1 diabetes patients had moderately but significantly shorter TCRB CDR3s across all four CD4+ subsets. Equally in patients and controls, shorter templates might have been favored by PCR.

The germline V gene encodes CDR1 SGHNT and CDR2 YYREEE (reference sequence). V gave up 4 bases and J gave up 5 bases; unmatched junction bases: 1. The length of the CDR3 is 12 residues. This TCR was recovered from a man aged 30 to 39 in good health. The V call is TRBV5-4, the J call TRBJ2-3, with 7 positions matching TRBD1. What was sequenced was central memory CD4+ T cells from blood. The CDR3 coding sequence is TGTGCCAGCAGCCCAGGGGGAGATACGCAGTATTTT. Residues: CASSPGGDTQYF.